The next 12 T cell receptor beta chains were all read from a single sample in a study of T cells in Graves' hyperthyroidism and ophthalmopathy. Amplified regions were TCR beta CDR3 sequences from RNA transcripts. HTBI primers drove first-round RT-PCR of the TCR CDR3. TCRdb fed the multiplex PCR reads into MiXCR, producing one record per CDR3 protein. This table has about 200,000 distinct CDR3 sequences, roughly a sixth appearing once. Sequences were obtained from blood. Receptors were obtained from a woman in her 50s with Graves' hyperthyroidism.

This clonotype was seen at least ten times. The V and J genes are TRBV12-3 or TRBV12-4 and TRBJ2-7; D is tentatively TRBD1 or TRBD2 (5 bases each). CDR3 length: 13 residues. V lost 7 bases to trimming and J lost 0 bases, with 10 bases between them. The CDR3 here is CASKGTYSYEQYF. The CDR3 DNA follows: TGTGCCAGCAAAGGGACCTACTCCTACGAGCAGTACTTC.

For this clonotype: At one boundary the junction diverges from the germline segment, which might be a read error. The chain uses TRBV7-9 and TRBJ1-1; no firm D call. The length of the CDR3 is 15 residues. CDR1 and CDR2 from the germline V gene are SEHNR and FQNEAQ (reference sequence). CDR3 region: CASSPHAAGYTGAFF. CDR3 nucleotides: TGTGCCAGCAGCCCCCACGCCGCGGGCTACACTGGAGCTTTCTTT.

This chain links TRBV20-1 with TRBJ1-2; 7 bases line up with TRBD1. Germline-derived CDR1 and CDR2 are DFQATT and SNEGSKA (reference sequence). The length of the CDR3 is 14 residues. CDR3 loop: CRAVRDSTNYGYTF. For the CDR3, the DNA is TGCAGAGCAGTAAGGGACAGCACTAACTATGGCTACACCTTC.

A remark on this clonotype: It may be a read error: a sequence one base away is much more abundant. The chain joins TRBV12-3 or TRBV12-4 to TRBJ2-1; TRBD2 might be the D (6 bases). This CDR3 region has 15 residues. V was pared by 11 bases and J by 8 bases, with 25 bases between. The CDR3 nucleotides are TGTGCCGGCAAGAGAGGGTGGGGGGATAAGGATGAGCAGTTCTTC. Its translation: CAGKRGWGDKDEQFF.

This chain connects TRBV25-1 to TRBJ2-5; D is unresolved. The CDR3 contains 12 residues. Between the trimmed V and J ends, which lost 2 bases and 1 base, there was a span of 2 bases. CDR1 MGHDK and CDR2 SYGVNS come from the germline V gene. The CDR3 is CASSELQETQYF. The CDR3 nucleotides are TGTGCCAGCAGTGAACTCCAAGAGACCCAGTACTTC.

V is TRBV12-3 or TRBV12-4 and J is TRBJ2-5; possibly TRBD2 for D (6 bases). V lost 5 bases, J lost 3 bases, and 10 bases lay in between. This CDR3 contains 13 residues. This chain's CDR3 is CASSLGLEETQYF. The CDR3 bases are TGTGCCAGCAGTCTGGGACTGGAAGAGACCCAGTACTTC.

This clonotype has ten or more counts. The chain uses TRBV7-9 and TRBJ2-5, with a weak D call TRBD1 (5 bases). Trimming took 3 bases from V and 5 from J, leaving 16 bases between them. The CDR3 is 15 amino acids. Per the germline V gene, CDR1 is SEHNR and CDR2 is FQNEAQ (reference sequence). As DNA, the CDR3 is TGTGCCAGCAGCTTCCAGACAGCAACAAACGAGACCCAGTACTTC. Amino acid sequence: CASSFQTATNETQYF.

The V call is TRBV20-1, the J call TRBJ1-2, with D possibly matching TRBD1 (5 bases). The V end was cut by 1 base, the J end by 6 bases, with 24 bases between. Germline V gene data show CDR1 as DFQATT and CDR2 as SNEGSKA (reference sequence). The CDR3 runs to 17 residues. CDR3 sequence reads: CSARVRRDYSTGNGYTF. The CDR3 nucleotides read TGCAGTGCTAGAGTAAGGAGGGACTACAGTACCGGGAATGGCTACACCTTC.

Many counts were recorded for this clonotype. The chain links TRBV10-1 to TRBJ2-3, with 9 bases lining up with TRBD1. The germline V gene encodes CDR1 WNHNN and CDR2 SYGVQD (reference sequence). The CDR3 contains 15 residues. Unmatched junction bases numbered 9, after V lost 4 bases and J lost 7 bases. The CDR3 loop is CASSGSGTGLHTQYF. The CDR3 nucleotides are TGCGCCAGCAGTGGATCCGGGACAGGGCTACATACGCAGTATTTT.

Note on this clonotype: Since a much larger clone is just one base distant, this may be a read error. The chain recombines TRBV2 with TRBJ1-1; weak D call: TRBD1 (5 bases). In germline, CDR1 is SNHLY, CDR2 FYNNEI. The ends were cut back, 8 bases at V and 1 base at J, with 17 bases in the middle. The CDR3 contains 15 residues. The CDR3 bases are TGTGCCAGCGGGGGAGGGTGCGGACAGAACACTGAAGCTTTCTTT. Translating it yields CASGGGCGQNTEAFF. The whole variable domain, filled in from reference TRBV2 and TRBJ1-1, reads EPEVTQTPSHQVTQMGQEVILRCVPISNHLYFYWYRQILGQKVEFLVSFYNNEISEKSEIFDDQFSVERPDGSNFTLKIRSTKLEDSAMYFCASGGGCGQNTEAFFGQGTRLTVV.

V and J are TRBV3-1 and TRBJ1-2, with TRBD1 as a possible D gene (5 bases). In germline, CDR1 is LGHDT, CDR2 YNNKEL (reference sequence). The CDR3 loop spans 16 amino acids. Trimming cost V 3 bases and J 0 bases, with 14 bases left between them. The CDR3 DNA sequence: TGTGCCAGCAGCCAGGACCCGGGGCCGTCTAACTATGGCTACACCTTC. Translated: CASSQDPGPSNYGYTF.

Here the CDR3 reads CASSSVVGLNYGYTF. As DNA, the CDR3 is TGTGCCAGCAGCTCGGTGGTAGGGCTTAACTATGGCTACACCTTC. The V call is TRBV27, the J call TRBJ1-2; D is undetermined. The V gene lost 6 bases and the J gene lost 1 base, with 15 bases spanning the gap. CDR3 size: 15 residues. Germline V gene data show CDR1 as MNHEY and CDR2 as SMNVEV (reference sequence).